The 5 T cell receptor beta chains below all came from one sample that was sequenced in a study of T cell repertoires in cytomegalovirus infection. TCRdb processed the reads anew with MiXCR; each CDR3 protein has one entry. The sample yields 300,000 to 450,000 distinct CDR3 sequences, 18% seen once. Sequenced: PBMCs. Every receptor here comes from a human donor in good health (CMV status not recorded). Some clones in this sample may be carry-over from other donors' samples.

This clonotype was observed at least ten times. The gene calls are TRBV7-2 and TRBJ1-3; D not certain. Trimming took 3 bases from V and 7 from J, leaving 19 bases between them. Germline CDR1 SGHTA, CDR2 FQGNSA. CDR3 length equals 16 residues. The CDR3 DNA reads as TGTGCCAGCAGCTTCCCCCGGGCTGTATTTAGGAACACCATATATTTT. Amino acids: CASSFPRAVFRNTIYF. Full variable domain (missing parts from reference TRBV7-2 and TRBJ1-3): GAGVSQSPSNKVTEKGKDVELRCDPISGHTALYWYRQSLGQGLEFLIYFQGNSAPDKSGLPSDRFSAERTGGSVSTLTIQRTQQEDSAVYLCASSFPRAVFRNTIYFGEGSWLTVV.

Ten or more counts support this clonotype. The genes are TRBV7-2 and TRBJ2-2; D possibly corresponds to TRBD1 (5 bases). This CDR3 comprises 13 residues. V lost 5 bases and J 4 bases, leaving 8 bases between the germline ends. Per the germline V gene, CDR1 is SGHTA and CDR2 is FQGNSA. The chain's CDR3 is CASSPQGTGELFF. The CDR3, as DNA: TGTGCCAGCAGCCCCCAGGGCACCGGGGAGCTGTTTTTT.

This clonotype has a count of ten or more. V is TRBV11-2 and J is TRBJ2-5; D might be TRBD1 (5 bases). Germline CDR1 and CDR2: SGHAT and FQNNGV. This CDR3 region has 14 residues. Trimming shortened V by 5 bases and J by 5 bases, and 15 bases separated the two germline ends. The CDR3 spells CASSHDRGSETQYF. Here the CDR3 DNA reads TGTGCCAGCAGCCACGACAGAGGATCGGAGACCCAGTACTTC.

Many counts were recorded for this clonotype. This sequence joins TRBV7-9 and TRBJ1-3; no clear D. Deletions cut 2 bases from V and 0 bases from J, with 5 bases between. This CDR3 spans 14 amino acids. Germline V gives CDR1 SEHNR, CDR2 FQNEAQ (reference sequence). The chain's CDR3 is CASSLMISGNTIYF. The CDR3 coding sequence is TGTGCCAGCAGCTTAATGATCTCTGGAAACACCATATATTTT.

The gene calls are TRBV25-1 and TRBJ1-1; D perhaps matches TRBD1 (6 bases). Trimming took 4 bases from V and 5 from J, leaving 17 bases between them. From germline, CDR1 is MGHDK and CDR2 SYGVNS. This CDR3 spans 15 amino acids. The CDR3 sequence: CASSVGGQRRTEAFF. The CDR3 region has the DNA TGTGCCAGCAGTGTCGGCGGACAGAGAAGGACTGAAGCTTTCTTT.